What follows are 26 T cell receptor beta chains derived from one specimen sequenced in a study of blood T cell repertoires in COVID-19. Method: immunoSEQ multiplex PCR; TCRdb's copy keeps in-frame clones and lacks some. The sample has roughly 160,000 clones; around 87% are singletons. The source material was peripheral blood. These receptors came from a man in his sixties with COVID-19, enrolled during active disease.

V is TRBV5-8 and J is TRBJ1-2; 8 positions agree with TRBD1. Trimming at V came to 1 base and at J to 8 bases, leaving 7 bases not matched to a gene. Looked up from germline, CDR1 is SGHTS and CDR2 is YDEGEE. This CDR3 has 14 residues. The CDR3 DNA reads TGTGCCAGCAGCTTGATGCAGGGGGCCGGGGGCTACACCTTC. Translating gives CASSLMQGAGGYTF.

The gene calls are TRBV6-4 and TRBJ1-1; 8 bases match TRBD1. The CDR3 is 14 amino acids. V was clipped by 3 bases and J by 6 bases; unmatched bases: 6. The germline V gene has CDR1 MRHNA and CDR2 SNTAGT. Written as DNA, the CDR3 is TGTGCCAGCAGTGAGGGCAGGGGGCAGGCTGAAGCTTTCTTT. It translates to CASSEGRGQAEAFF.

The rearrangement joins TRBV27 to TRBJ1-5; maybe TRBD1 (6 bases). Per germline, CDR1 MNHEY and CDR2 SMNVEV (reference sequence). With 2 bases removed from V and 3 bases from J, the gap between germline ends came to 8 bases. CDR3 length: 14 residues. The CDR3 DNA sequence: TGTGCCAGCAGTTTAGGGGGCGACAATCAGCCCCAGCATTTT. Its translation is CASSLGGDNQPQHF.

The chain employs TRBV30 and TRBJ2-5; 10 bases are a match to TRBD2. The V and J ends lost 5 bases and 4 bases, in that order; junction bases with no gene match: 13. Germline V gene sequence: CDR1 GTSNPN, CDR2 SVGIG (reference sequence). The CDR3 loop spans 16 amino acids. The CDR3 reads CAWGGLAGEVGETQYF. In DNA, the CDR3 is TGTGCCTGGGGGGGGCTAGCGGGAGAGGTGGGAGAGACCCAGTACTTC.

This chain connects TRBV28 to TRBJ1-5; D is possibly TRBD1 (5 bases). V dropped 0 bases and J dropped 0 bases, with 21 bases sitting between them. Germline CDR1 is MDHEN and CDR2 is SYDVKM. This CDR3 region has 20 residues. The CDR3 protein is CASSLWIRRAGGPSNQPQHF. CDR3 DNA sequence: TGTGCCAGCAGTTTATGGATTCGGCGAGCCGGGGGACCTAGCAATCAGCCCCAGCATTTT.

The V call is TRBV5-8, the J call TRBJ2-5; possibly TRBD2 for D (5 bases). Germline CDR1 reads SGHTS; CDR2 reads YDEGEE. CDR3 size: 13 residues. Trimming shortened V by 4 bases and J by 6 bases, and 13 bases separated the two germline ends. The CDR3 nucleotides are TGTGCCAGCAGCCCATTCACGGGGAAGACCCAGTACTTC. Translated, it gives CASSPFTGKTQYF.

This clone was detected only a few times. The V call is TRBV3-1 (or the pseudogene TRBV3-2), the J call TRBJ2-7, with 8 bases identical to TRBD2. The CDR3 spans 16 residues. Germline-derived CDR1 and CDR2 are LGHDT and YNNKEL (reference sequence). Unmatched junction bases numbered 11, after V lost 4 bases and J lost 3 bases. This chain's CDR3 is CASSLTGGGRSYEQYF. CDR3 DNA sequence: TGTGCCAGCAGCCTAACCGGCGGGGGGAGAAGCTACGAGCAGTACTTC.

The V call is TRBV4-3, the J call TRBJ1-2, with D unclear. CDR1 and CDR2 (germline): LGHNA, YSLEER. V gave up 2 bases and J gave up 4 bases, with 17 bases separating them. This CDR3 is built from 16 residues. CDR3 region: CASSQSLGSTSYGYTF. DNA of the CDR3: TGCGCCAGCAGCCAAAGCTTGGGCAGCACATCCTATGGCTACACCTTC.

The rearrangement joins TRBV18 to TRBJ2-7; maybe TRBD1 (6 bases). From germline, CDR1 is KGHSH and CDR2 LQKENI. Trimming shortened V by 3 bases and J by 3 bases, and 15 bases separated the two germline ends. The CDR3 covers 15 residues. CDR3 in amino acids: CASSPIQGQGYEQYF. Written as DNA, the CDR3 is TGTGCCAGCTCACCGATACAGGGCCAAGGCTACGAGCAGTACTTC.

CDR3 nucleotides: TGCGCCAGCAGCCAAGACGGCGGACTAAGTGAGTTCTTC. Amino acids: CASSQDGGLSEFF. This rearrangement joins TRBV4-1 to TRBJ2-1; possible D gene TRBD2, 6 bases. The CDR3 is made up of 13 amino acids. Germline V gene data show CDR1 as MGHRA and CDR2 as YSYEKL. Trimming took off 0 bases at V and 14 bases at J, with 14 bases between the two ends.

To note about this clone: Other nucleotide sequences in the sample specify the same CDR3. The CDR3: CASSSTNSYEQYF. Here the CDR3 DNA reads TGTGCCAGCAGTTCGACAAATTCCTACGAGCAGTACTTC. This chain uses TRBV6-6 with TRBJ2-7; D is uncertain. CDR3 size: 13 residues. CDR1 is MNHNY and CDR2 is SVGAGI in the germline V gene (reference sequence). V gave up 4 bases and J gave up 1 base, with 8 bases separating them.

The chain has TRBV11-2 and TRBJ1-2, with a possible D match to TRBD1 (6 bases). Deletions cut 0 bases from V and 4 bases from J, with 9 bases between. The CDR3 has 14 amino acids. The germline gives CDR1 SGHAT, CDR2 FQNNGV. CDR3 amino acids: CASSLDRGSYGYTF. CDR3 DNA sequence: TGTGCCAGCAGCTTAGACAGGGGCTCCTATGGCTACACCTTC.

This sequence joins TRBV20-1 and TRBJ1-2; D not resolved. The CDR3 consists of 11 residues. Trimming left V 3 bases short and J 5 bases short, with 7 bases between. Germline assignment: CDR1 DFQATT and CDR2 SNEGSKA (reference sequence). The DNA for the CDR3 is TGCAGTGCTAGTGGGCAGTATGGCTACACCTTC. This gives the protein CSASGQYGYTF.

The rearrangement uses TRBV5-8 and TRBJ1-5, with D tentatively TRBD1 (6 bases). Trimming shortened V by 0 bases and J by 4 bases, and 11 bases separated the two germline ends. Germline V gene lookup returns CDR1 SGHTS and CDR2 YDEGEE. CDR3 length: 15 residues. CDR3 region: CASSLGRGENQPQHF. The CDR3 DNA is TGTGCCAGCAGCTTGGGCAGGGGAGAAAATCAGCCCCAGCATTTT.

This chain joins TRBV21-1 and TRBJ2-3; the table names TRBD1, a call not compared with the DNA. TRBV21-1 is flagged as a pseudogene. This CDR3 has 18 residues. The chain's CDR3 is CASSPVLTGGRGTDTQYF. The CDR3 DNA reads TGTGCCAGCAGCCCCGTTTTGACAGGGGGGAGAGGCACAGATACGCAGTATTTT.

CDR3 loop: CASSPHGISYEQYF. The CDR3 nucleotides are TGTGCCAGCAGCCCACACGGGATCTCCTACGAGCAGTACTTC. This chain uses TRBV7-9 with TRBJ2-7, with a tentative D call TRBD2 (5 bases). The germline V and J ends were trimmed by 5 bases and 0 bases, with 11 bases remaining between them. This CDR3 spans 14 amino acids. Germline V lookup: CDR1 SEHNR, CDR2 FQNEAQ (reference sequence). The variable domain in full, completed from reference TRBV7-9 and TRBJ2-7, reads DTGVSQNPRHKITKRGQNVTFRCDPISEHNRLYWYRQTLGQGPEFLTYFQNEAQLEKSRLLSDRFSAERPKGSFSTLEIQRTEQGDSAMYLCASSPHGISYEQYFGPGTRLTVT.

The chain joins TRBV14 to TRBJ2-7; tentative D call: TRBD1 (6 bases). From germline, CDR1 is SGHDN and CDR2 FVKESK. The CDR3 consists of 13 residues. V shed 1 base and J shed 6 bases, with 10 bases lying between them. CDR3 residues: CASSQGQVGEQYF. The CDR3 nucleotides read TGTGCCAGCAGCCAAGGACAGGTCGGCGAGCAGTACTTC. Full variable domain (outside the CDR3, taken from reference TRBV14 and TRBJ2-7): EAGVTQFPSHSVIEKGQTVTLRCDPISGHDNLYWYRRVMGKEIKFLLHFVKESKQDESGMPNNRFLAERTGGTYSTLKVQPAELEDSGVYFCASSQGQVGEQYFGPGTRLTVT.

The gene calls are TRBV7-8 and TRBJ2-7, with D unclear. The CDR3 runs to 15 residues. Germline CDR1 reads SGHVS; CDR2 reads FQNEAQ. Trimming took off 2 bases at V and 5 bases at J, with 16 bases between the two ends. This CDR3 reads CASSLNPRSPNEQYF. The DNA of the CDR3 is TGTGCCAGCAGCTTAAATCCTCGGTCCCCTAACGAGCAGTACTTC.

Concerning this clone itself: Compared with germline, one end of the junction differs, possibly owing to a read error. V gene TRBV7-7 combines with J gene TRBJ1-3, with 8 bases lining up with TRBD1. Germline CDR1 SSHAT, CDR2 FNYEAQ (reference sequence). The CDR3 covers 15 residues. The CDR3 reads CASSLGQGMGNTIYF. CDR3 bases: TGTGCTAGCAGCCTAGGACAGGGTATGGGAAACACCATATATTTT. The complete variable domain, with remaining parts taken from reference TRBV7-7 and TRBJ1-3, reads GAGVSQSPRYKVTKRGQDVTLRCDPISSHATLYWYQQALGQGPEFLTYFNYEAQPDKSGLPSDRFSAERPEGSISTLTIQRTEQRDSAMYRCASSLGQGMGNTIYFGEGSWLTVV.

The CDR3 bases are TGTGCCAGCAGCGGCGGGGCGGGGGACACTGAAGCTTTCTTT. This gives the protein CASSGGAGDTEAFF. The V call is TRBV13, the J call TRBJ1-1, with D possibly TRBD1 on 5 matching bases. V was cut by 5 bases and J by 3 bases, with 13 bases left in between. CDR3 size: 14 residues. Germline V gene data show CDR1 as PRHDT and CDR2 as FYEKMQ (reference sequence).

In this sample, this clone turned up a few times. V usage is TRBV18 and J usage is TRBJ1-1; 7 bases map to TRBD1. CDR1 KGHSH and CDR2 LQKENI come from the germline V gene. J lost 0 bases, V lost 3 bases, and 4 bases had no gene match. The CDR3 length is 15 residues. CDR3 DNA: TGTGCCAGCTCACCCCAGACAGGGCTGAACACTGAAGCTTTCTTT. Amino acid sequence: CASSPQTGLNTEAFF.

CDR3: CASSLVAGDTEAFF. Written as DNA, the CDR3 is TGTGCCAGCAGCTTAGTAGCAGGGGACACTGAAGCTTTCTTT. This chain connects TRBV7-9 to TRBJ1-1, with D perhaps TRBD1 (6 bases). CDR1 and CDR2 (germline): SEHNR, FQNEAQ (reference sequence). Trimming took off 1 base at V and 3 bases at J, with 9 bases between the two ends. The CDR3 is 14 amino acids.

This chain connects TRBV2 to TRBJ2-5; 10 bases agree with TRBD1. Unmatched junction bases numbered 8, after V lost 8 bases and J lost 5 bases. CDR3 length: 14 residues. The germline V gene encodes CDR1 SNHLY and CDR2 FYNNEI. The CDR3 DNA is TGTGCCAGCGGGGGGGACAGGGGCGAGGAGACCCAGTACTTC. Translated, it gives CASGGDRGEETQYF.

The J gene is TRBJ1-5, the V gene TRBV6-6; D is possibly TRBD1 (6 bases). Germline V gene sequence: CDR1 MNHNY, CDR2 SVGAGI (reference sequence). Between the trimmed V and J ends, which lost 5 bases and 8 bases, there was a span of 10 bases. This CDR3 region has 12 residues. In nucleotides, the CDR3 is TGTGCCAGCAGTGCGACAGGAGAGCCCCAGCATTTT. Its protein product is CASSATGEPQHF.

V and J are TRBV5-8 and TRBJ1-2, with D unresolved. Between the trimmed V and J ends, which lost 0 bases and 6 bases, there was a span of 15 bases. CDR1 is SGHTS and CDR2 is YDEGEE in the germline V gene. The CDR3 sequence is 15 residues long. The CDR3 is CASSLGGLLSNGYTF. DNA of the CDR3: TGTGCCAGCAGCTTGGGAGGTTTACTTTCAAATGGCTACACCTTC.

The chain recombines TRBV24-1 with TRBJ1-2, with 7 bases that match TRBD1. Germline V gene sequence: CDR1 KGHDR, CDR2 SFDVKD. V shed 4 bases, J shed 6 bases, and the junction held 4 bases outside the gene matches. This CDR3 region has 13 residues. The CDR3 sequence is CATSEGTAHGYTF. The CDR3 DNA sequence: TGTGCCACCAGTGAAGGGACAGCCCATGGCTACACCTTC.